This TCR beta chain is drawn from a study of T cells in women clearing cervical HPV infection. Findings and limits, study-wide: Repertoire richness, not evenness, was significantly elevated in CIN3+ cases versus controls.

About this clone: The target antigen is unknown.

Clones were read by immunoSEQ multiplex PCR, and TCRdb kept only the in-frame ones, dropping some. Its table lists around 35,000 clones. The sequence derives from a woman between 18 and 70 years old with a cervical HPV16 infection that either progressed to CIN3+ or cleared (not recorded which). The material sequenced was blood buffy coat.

The CDR3 here is CASSRQGTYEQYF. The part of the CDR3 DNA that was read is TGTGCCAGTAGTAGACAGGGGACCTACGAG. V is TRBV19 and J is TRBJ2-7; 8 nucleotides agree with TRBD1. With the read ending 3 residues before the CDR3 end, the germline J gene is used to fill in that end. V shed 4 bases and J 2 bases; nucleotides not matched to a gene: 1. In germline, CDR1 is LNHDA, CDR2 SQIVND (reference sequence). The CDR3 covers 13 residues. Full variable domain (remainder filled in from reference TRBV19 and TRBJ2-7): DGGITQSPKYLFRKEGQNVTLSCEQNLNHDAMYWYRQDPGQGLRLIYYSQIVNDFQKGDIAEGYSVSREKKESFPLTVTSAQKNPTAFYLCASSRQGTYEQYFGPGTRLTVT.